Shown below are 17 T cell receptor beta chains from a single sample sequenced in a study of PD-L1 blockade in urothelial cancer. Assay used: immunoSEQ multiplex PCR; TCRdb lists only in-frame clones, some missing. The sample yields 45,000 to 60,000 clones, about 80% seen once. The material was PBMCs, obtained around atezolizumab (anti-PD-L1) treatment. These receptors were obtained from a man aged 35 to 55 with urothelial cancer.

The rearrangement uses TRBV6-6 and TRBJ1-1, with D perhaps TRBD1 (6 bases). Trimming left V 0 bases short and J 10 bases short, with 12 bases between. Germline lookup yields CDR1 MNHNY and CDR2 SVGAGI (reference sequence). The CDR3 is made up of 13 amino acids. The CDR3 loop is CASSYSVGQRAFF. The CDR3 DNA is TGTGCCAGCAGTTACTCGGTCGGACAGAGAGCTTTCTTT.

CDR3 sequence reads: CASSRITGETDTQYF. CDR3 nucleotide sequence: TGCGCCAGCAGCAGGATAACGGGAGAAACAGATACGCAGTATTTT. The chain joins TRBV5-1 to TRBJ2-3; D is possibly TRBD2 (6 bases). Germline-derived CDR1 and CDR2 are SGHRS and YFSETQ. The V and J ends lost 4 bases and 3 bases respectively, with 15 bases between them. The CDR3 has 15 residues.

The V call is TRBV7-3, the J call TRBJ2-2; D might be TRBD2 (6 bases). The CDR3 runs 17 residues. Looked up from germline, CDR1 is SGHTA and CDR2 is FQGTGA. Trimming took 5 bases from V and 1 from J, leaving 17 bases between them. CDR3 amino acids: CASSPGRAGLNTGELFF. CDR3 nucleotide sequence: TGTGCCAGCAGCCCAGGACGGGCGGGACTGAACACCGGGGAGCTGTTTTTT.

This clone was counted only a few times. The chain is built from TRBV4-3 and TRBJ1-2, with 8 bases identical to TRBD1. This CDR3 contains 15 residues. The germline gives CDR1 LGHNA, CDR2 YSLEER. V dropped 0 bases and J dropped 5; count of bases not matched to a gene: 5. The CDR3 nucleotides read TGCGCCAGCAGCCAAGATAACGACAGGGGATATGGCTACACCTTC. It specifies CASSQDNDRGYGYTF.

This rearrangement joins TRBV7-9 to TRBJ2-1; possible D gene TRBD2, 5 bases. The CDR3 has 15 residues. The V end lost 5 bases, the J end lost 0 bases, and 11 bases lay between the germline ends. The germline V gene has CDR1 SEHNR and CDR2 FQNEAQ (reference sequence). CDR3 amino acids: CASSPPSSSYNEQFF. In nucleotides, the CDR3 is TGTGCCAGCAGCCCCCCTAGCAGCTCCTACAATGAGCAGTTCTTC.

The chain recombines TRBV29-1 with TRBJ2-1; the match to TRBD2 covers 7 bases. This CDR3 is built from 13 residues. Unmatched junction bases numbered 13, after V lost 8 bases and J lost 9 bases. Germline loops: CDR1 SQVTM, CDR2 ANQGSEA. As DNA, the CDR3 is TGCAGCTTGGAAACGGGAGGAAAAGGTGAGCAGTTCTTC. It specifies CSLETGGKGEQFF.

This clone was found once. CDR3 nucleotide sequence: TGCGCCAGCAGCGCTAGCGGGTACCAAGAGACCCAGTACTTC. The encoded protein is CASSASGYQETQYF. The chain employs TRBV5-1 and TRBJ2-5; 8 bases align to TRBD2. The CDR3 length is 14 residues. V dropped 4 bases and J dropped 0; count of bases not matched to a gene: 2. Germline-derived CDR1 and CDR2 are SGHRS and YFSETQ.

This clone was observed a handful of times. This sequence joins TRBV6-1 and TRBJ1-2, with D perhaps TRBD1 (5 bases). Trimming shortened V by 7 bases and J by 7 bases, and 13 bases separated the two germline ends. CDR1 is MNHNS, CDR2 SASEGT, per germline. The CDR3 length is 12 residues. The CDR3 sequence: CASIGALSGYTF. The CDR3, as DNA: TGTGCCAGCATAGGGGCTCTTAGTGGCTACACCTTC.

The chain recombines TRBV20-1 with TRBJ2-1, with unresolved D. V was cut by 5 bases and J by 6 bases, with 8 bases left in between. CDR3 length: 11 amino acids. Germline values: CDR1 DFQATT, CDR2 SNEGSKA (reference sequence). CDR3 amino acids: CSASPRNEQFF. Here the CDR3 DNA reads TGCAGTGCTTCCCCCCGCAATGAGCAGTTCTTC.

CDR3 region: CATRGTVENYGYTF. CDR3 nucleotide sequence: TGTGCCACCCGAGGGACAGTTGAAAACTATGGCTACACCTTC. The chain carries TRBV6-5 and TRBJ1-2; 7 bases agree with TRBD1. The V gene's germline CDR1 is MNHEY and CDR2 SVGAGI. CDR3 length: 14 residues. V was clipped by 10 bases and J by 2 bases; unmatched bases: 10.

The chain couples TRBV6-5 to TRBJ2-3; no clear D. V was shortened by 5 bases and J by 1 base, with 13 bases between the two germline ends. CDR3 length: 15 residues. Germline CDR1 is MNHEY and CDR2 is SVGAGI. In DNA, the CDR3 is TGTGCCAGCAGTAGCACCCGCGGAGGCACAGATACGCAGTATTTT. Protein: CASSSTRGGTDTQYF.

In this sample, this clone turned up once. This chain links TRBV7-2 with TRBJ2-7, with 7 bases fitting TRBD1. Per germline, CDR1 SGHTA and CDR2 FQGNSA. The V segment lost 5 bases and the J segment 2 bases; nucleotides outside the gene matches: 9. There are 15 residues in the CDR3. The CDR3 loop reads CASSVSGTEPYEQYF. The CDR3 nucleotides are TGTGCCAGCAGCGTTTCCGGGACAGAGCCCTACGAGCAGTACTTC.

The chain uses TRBV2 and TRBJ2-2; D gene uncertain. The CDR3 loop spans 12 amino acids. In germline, CDR1 is SNHLY, CDR2 FYNNEI. Trimming stripped 8 bases from V and 3 bases from J, with 7 bases between. The CDR3 bases are TGTGCCAGCGACTCGTACACCGGGGAGCTGTTTTTT. This sequence encodes CASDSYTGELFF. The whole variable domain, filled in from reference TRBV2 and TRBJ2-2, reads EPEVTQTPSHQVTQMGQEVILRCVPISNHLYFYWYRQILGQKVEFLVSFYNNEISEKSEIFDDQFSVERPDGSNFTLKIRSTKLEDSAMYFCASDSYTGELFFGEGSRLTVL.

The rearrangement links TRBV19 to TRBJ1-5, with a tentative D call TRBD1 (5 bases). This CDR3 has 13 amino acids. In germline, CDR1 is LNHDA, CDR2 SQIVND (reference sequence). V lost 5 bases and J lost 4, with 9 bases in between. The CDR3 DNA is TGTGCCAGTAGTCCAGGACAAAATCAGCCCCAGCATTTT. Translated: CASSPGQNQPQHF.

The chain uses TRBV6-5 and TRBJ1-4; 10 bases agree with TRBD1. J was trimmed by 8 bases and V by 5 bases; bases with no gene match: 5. The germline CDR1 and CDR2 sequences are MNHEY and SVGAGI. The CDR3 is 14 residues long. The CDR3 loop reads CASSQDRGREKLFF. CDR3 DNA sequence: TGTGCCAGCAGTCAGGACAGGGGGAGAGAAAAACTGTTTTTT.

The genes are TRBV4-1 and TRBJ2-2; D is ambiguous. This CDR3 spans 17 amino acids. From germline, CDR1 is MGHRA and CDR2 YSYEKL. Trimming pared 1 base from V and 4 bases from J, leaving 16 bases between. CDR3 amino acids: CASSQVSTGGPTGELFF. Written as DNA, the CDR3 is TGCGCCAGCAGCCAAGTAAGCACTGGCGGCCCCACCGGGGAGCTGTTTTTT.

The chain uses TRBV7-8 and TRBJ1-1; TRBD1 agrees at 7 bases. Germline CDR1 is SGHVS and CDR2 is FQNEAQ. Trimming cost V 5 bases and J 1 base; bases outside gene matches: 10. CDR3 length: 16 amino acids. The CDR3 sequence: CASSRGGTATNTEAFF. DNA of the CDR3: TGTGCCAGCAGCCGCGGGGGGACAGCGACGAACACTGAAGCTTTCTTT.